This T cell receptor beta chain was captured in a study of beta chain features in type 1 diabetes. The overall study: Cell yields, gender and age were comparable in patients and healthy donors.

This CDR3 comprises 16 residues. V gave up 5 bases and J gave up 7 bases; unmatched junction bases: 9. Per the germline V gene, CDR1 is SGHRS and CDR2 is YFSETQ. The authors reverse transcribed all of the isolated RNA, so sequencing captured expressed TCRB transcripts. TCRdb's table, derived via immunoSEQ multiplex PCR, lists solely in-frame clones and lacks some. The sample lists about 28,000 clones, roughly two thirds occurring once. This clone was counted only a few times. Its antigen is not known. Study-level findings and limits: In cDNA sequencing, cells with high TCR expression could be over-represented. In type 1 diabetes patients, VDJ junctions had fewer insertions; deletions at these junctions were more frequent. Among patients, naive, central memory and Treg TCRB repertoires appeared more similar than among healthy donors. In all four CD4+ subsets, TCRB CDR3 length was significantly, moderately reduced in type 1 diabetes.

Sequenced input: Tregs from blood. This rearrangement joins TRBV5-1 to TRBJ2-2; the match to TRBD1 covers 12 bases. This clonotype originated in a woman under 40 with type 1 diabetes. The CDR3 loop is CASSPPGQGAGGELFF. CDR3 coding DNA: TGCGCCAGCAGTCCTCCGGGACAGGGGGCCGGCGGGGAGCTGTTTTTT. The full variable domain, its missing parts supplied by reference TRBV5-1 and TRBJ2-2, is KAGVTQTPRYLIKTRGQQVTLSCSPISGHRSVSWYQQTPGQGLQFLFEYFSETQRNKGNFPGRFSGRQFSNSRSEMNVSTLELGDSALYLCASSPPGQGAGGELFFGEGSRLTVL.